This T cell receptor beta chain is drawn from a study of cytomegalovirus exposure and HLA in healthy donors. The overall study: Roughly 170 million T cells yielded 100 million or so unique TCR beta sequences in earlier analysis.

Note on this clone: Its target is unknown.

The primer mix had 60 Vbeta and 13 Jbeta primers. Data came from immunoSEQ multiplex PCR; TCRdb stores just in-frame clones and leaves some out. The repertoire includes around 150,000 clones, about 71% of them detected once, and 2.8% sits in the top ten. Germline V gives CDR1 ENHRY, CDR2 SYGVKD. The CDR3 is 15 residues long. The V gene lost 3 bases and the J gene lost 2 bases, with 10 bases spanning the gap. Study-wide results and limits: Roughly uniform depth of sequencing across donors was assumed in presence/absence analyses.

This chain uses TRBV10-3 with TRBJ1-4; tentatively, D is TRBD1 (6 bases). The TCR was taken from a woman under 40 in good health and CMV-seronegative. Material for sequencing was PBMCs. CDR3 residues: CAISDTGYTNEKLFF. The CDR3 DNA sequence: TGTGCCATCAGTGACACAGGGTATACTAATGAAAAACTGTTTTTT.